The 16 T cell receptor beta chains given below trace back to one sample, sequenced in a study of response to subunit inactivated influenza vaccine. MiXCR was run by TCRdb on the RT-PCR reads, yielding one entry per CDR3 protein. The sample has 200,000 to 300,000 distinct CDR3 sequences; about 12% are singletons. Here the sequenced sample was non-naive T cells sorted from PBMCs, taken approximately 15 days before vaccination. Receptors were obtained from a man aged 45-60 years who received an inactivated influenza vaccine.

This clonotype was counted between two and nine times. The junction differs from germline at one of its ends, possibly a read error. J is TRBJ2-7 and V is TRBV10-3; D might be TRBD2 (5 bases). CDR3 length: 13 residues. Germline V CDR1 and CDR2: ENHRY, SYGVKD. The CDR3 sequence: CVISESTGYEQYF. In DNA form, the CDR3 reads TGTGTCATCAGTGAGTCGACGGGGTACGAGCAGTACTTC.

The rearrangement links TRBV10-2 to TRBJ2-7, with 8 bases fitting TRBD2. Per the germline V gene, CDR1 is WSHSY and CDR2 is SAAADI. The CDR3 covers 13 residues. Losses at the gene ends were 8 bases for V and 1 base for J; bases not matched to a gene: 4. The CDR3, as DNA: TGCGCCAGCCGAATAGCGGGGTCCTACGAGCAGTACTTC. It specifies CASRIAGSYEQYF.

In its sample, this clonotype was seen a few times. V and J are TRBV5-5 and TRBJ1-4; D call uncertain. Looked up from germline, CDR1 is SGHKS and CDR2 is YYEKEE (reference sequence). The ends were cut back, 2 bases at V and 3 bases at J, with 5 bases in the middle. The CDR3 extends over 13 amino acids. The CDR3 DNA follows: TGTGCCAGCAGCTTCGCGGCTAATGAAAAACTGTTTTTT. It yields the protein CASSFAANEKLFF.

The chain has TRBV28 and TRBJ1-5, with 10 bases identical to TRBD1. V lost 7 bases, J lost 9 bases, and 9 bases stayed unmatched. The CDR3 extends over 14 amino acids. The germline CDR1 and CDR2 sequences are MDHEN and SYDVKM. The CDR3 loop is CASTTGTGVGPQHF. The CDR3 DNA is TGTGCCAGCACCACCGGGACAGGGGTAGGGCCCCAGCATTTT.

This clonotype has more than one count but fewer than ten. This chain connects TRBV28 to TRBJ1-6; D not resolved. V gave up 8 bases and J gave up 7 bases, with 15 bases separating them. CDR3 length: 14 residues. CDR1 and CDR2 (germline): MDHEN, SYDVKM. The CDR3, as DNA: TGTGCCAGCCGCTTCGGAACGGCCAATTCACCCCTCCACTTT. This gives the protein CASRFGTANSPLHF.

The chain uses TRBV12-3 or TRBV12-4 and TRBJ2-2, with 10 nucleotides matching TRBD2. V shed 4 bases and J 7 bases; nucleotides not matched to a gene: 6. The CDR3 runs 15 residues. The CDR3 DNA reads as TGTGCCAGCAGTTGGCTAGCGGGAGAAATCGGGGAGCTGTTTTTT. Translating gives CASSWLAGEIGELFF.

Only a few counts were recorded for this clonotype. This sequence joins TRBV20-1 and TRBJ2-1; tentatively, D is TRBD2 (6 bases). The V gene lost 3 bases and the J gene lost 1 base, with 13 bases spanning the gap. CDR1 and CDR2 (germline): DFQATT, SNEGSKA (reference sequence). This CDR3 comprises 15 residues. The CDR3, as DNA: TGCAGTGCTAGGGGGTTGGAGGGATCCTACAATGAGCAGTTCTTC. Translation: CSARGLEGSYNEQFF.

This clonotype occurred a few times. The chain couples TRBV28 to TRBJ2-5; perhaps D is TRBD1 or TRBD2 (7 bases each). Trimming took off 2 bases at V and 2 bases at J, with 18 bases between the two ends. CDR3 length: 17 amino acids. Germline CDR1 is MDHEN and CDR2 is SYDVKM. This CDR3 reads CASSLPQGDYLQETQYF. CDR3 sequence (DNA): TGTGCCAGCAGTTTACCGCAGGGGGACTACTTACAAGAGACCCAGTACTTC. Full variable domain (remainder filled in from reference TRBV28 and TRBJ2-5): DVKVTQSSRYLVKRTGEKVFLECVQDMDHENMFWYRQDPGLGLRLIYFSYDVKMKEKGDIPEGYSVSREKKERFSLILESASTNQTSMYLCASSLPQGDYLQETQYFGPGTRLLVL.

This clonotype was counted between two and nine times. The genes are TRBV7-9 and TRBJ2-6; D unclear. Trimming left V 3 bases short and J 0 bases short, with 6 bases between. CDR1 is SEHNR, CDR2 FQNEAQ, per germline (reference sequence). The CDR3 runs 15 residues. The CDR3 reads CASSLRISGANVLTF. CDR3 nucleotide sequence: TGTGCCAGCAGCTTGCGCATCTCTGGGGCCAACGTCCTGACTTTC.

This clonotype showed up many times. The chain recombines TRBV7-2 with TRBJ2-2, with 8 bases lining up with TRBD2. Germline assignment: CDR1 SGHTA and CDR2 FQGNSA. The CDR3 has 14 amino acids. Trimming removed 5 bases from V and 6 bases from J; junction bases left unmatched: 5. The chain's CDR3 is CASSPWTSSGELFF. The CDR3 region has the DNA TGTGCCAGCAGCCCCTGGACTAGCTCCGGGGAGCTGTTTTTT.

The chain recombines TRBV18 with TRBJ1-3; tentatively, D is TRBD1 (6 bases). Germline V gene data show CDR1 as KGHSH and CDR2 as LQKENI. Trimming took 5 bases from V and 3 from J, leaving 14 bases between them. CDR3 size: 15 residues. Here the CDR3 reads CASSSTRQDGNTIYF. The CDR3 DNA is TGTGCCAGCTCATCAACTAGACAGGATGGAAACACCATATATTTT.

The chain carries TRBV7-9 and TRBJ2-3; no reliable D call. Trimming stripped 7 bases from V and 0 bases from J, with 20 bases between. The V gene's germline CDR1 is SEHNR and CDR2 FQNEAQ (reference sequence). The CDR3 covers 17 residues. CDR3 nucleotides: TGTGCCAGCAACCCGGTTCAGCGAACCCCTAGCACAGATACGCAGTATTTT. It yields the protein CASNPVQRTPSTDTQYF. Filled out from reference TRBV7-9 and TRBJ2-3, the complete variable domain reads DTGVSQNPRHKITKRGQNVTFRCDPISEHNRLYWYRQTLGQGPEFLTYFQNEAQLEKSRLLSDRFSAERPKGSFSTLEIQRTEQGDSAMYLCASNPVQRTPSTDTQYFGPGTRLTVL.

This clonotype was observed many times. The V call is TRBV5-1, the J call TRBJ2-3; weak D call: TRBD1 (6 bases). The CDR3 runs 15 residues. V lost 0 bases to trimming and J lost 2 bases, with 10 bases between them. CDR1 is SGHRS and CDR2 is YFSETQ in the germline V gene. CDR3 nucleotides: TGCGCCAGCAGCTTGGAACAGGGCCACACAGATACGCAGTATTTT. Its translation: CASSLEQGHTDTQYF.

This clonotype was observed once. The rearrangement links TRBV20-1 to TRBJ2-4; D is unresolved. Looked up from germline, CDR1 is DFQATT and CDR2 is SNEGSKA (reference sequence). V was trimmed by 1 base and J by 8 bases, leaving 12 bases between them. The CDR3 sequence is 13 residues long. CDR3: CSARGWGRDIQYF. The CDR3 bases are TGCAGTGCTAGAGGCTGGGGTCGGGACATTCAGTACTTC.

This clonotype has just a few counts. This chain connects TRBV7-2 to TRBJ1-2; a possible D gene is TRBD1 (5 bases). Looked up from germline, CDR1 is SGHTA and CDR2 is FQGNSA. V lost 6 bases and J lost 2, with 13 bases in between. The CDR3 has 14 residues. CDR3 bases: TGTGCCAGCAGGCTTGACAGAAGCAACTATGGCTACACCTTC. It translates to CASRLDRSNYGYTF.

J is TRBJ2-2 and V is TRBV7-2; 10 bases are shared with TRBD1. J was trimmed by 6 bases and V by 6 bases; bases with no gene match: 10. This CDR3 region has 16 residues. The germline gives CDR1 SGHTA, CDR2 FQGNSA. Here the CDR3 reads CASSYSGTGVSGELFF. CDR3 sequence (DNA): TGTGCCAGCAGTTATTCCGGGACAGGGGTATCCGGGGAGCTGTTTTTT.